The source of this T cell receptor beta chain is a study of blood T cells in healthy people across ages. Alongside a J-beta primer mix, a sample-barcoded 5' primer served in a second PCR lasting roughly 7 to 11 cycles. TCRdb independently ran MiXCR on the 5' RACE reads; one entry per CDR3 protein. The table has 1.5 million or so distinct CDR3 sequences, about 40% seen once. The sequence was collected from a woman younger than 30 in good health. Sequencing was performed on blood.

The CDR3 here is CASSSDQGDGGIYQETQYF. CDR3 sequence (DNA): TGTGCCAGCAGCTCGGATCAGGGCGATGGGGGGATTTACCAAGAGACCCAGTACTTC. The chain carries TRBV7-9 and TRBJ2-5; weak D call: TRBD2 (6 bases). CDR1 is SEHNR, CDR2 FQNEAQ, per germline (reference sequence). The CDR3 extends over 19 amino acids. Trimming pared 4 bases from V and 0 bases from J, leaving 24 bases between.